The clone carrying this TCR beta chain was observed at least ten times. The data were taken from a study of T cells in Graves' hyperthyroidism and ophthalmopathy. What was amplified from RNA transcripts were TCR beta CDR3 regions. An initial round of RT-PCR targeting the TCR CDR3 relied on the HTBI primer set. In TCRdb, the multiplex PCR reads were re-called with MiXCR into one record per CDR3 protein. The sample shows around 520,000 distinct CDR3 sequences, approximately 25% of them seen only once. The germline V gene has CDR1 MNHNS and CDR2 SASEGT. The CDR3 spans 11 residues. V was pared by 7 bases and J by 5 bases, with 8 bases between.

The sequenced sample was blood. The gene calls are TRBV6-1 and TRBJ2-5; tentatively, D is TRBD1 (6 bases). The TCR was taken from a woman aged 25 to 39 with Graves' ophthalmopathy. This CDR3 is CASTQGETQYF. In DNA, the CDR3 is TGTGCCAGCACCCAGGGGGAGACCCAGTACTTC.